The 16 T cell receptor beta chains given below trace back to one sample, sequenced in a study of blood T cell repertoires in COVID-19 (dated by TCRdb to 2019 to 2021). Library construction relied on the immunoSEQ multiplex PCR assay. As stored in TCRdb, this immuneACCESS dataset retains in-frame rearrangements with V and J assigned. A fraction of the clones does not appear; measured against another copy, unresolved V genes explain less than half of the discrepancy, and the remainder lacks a known reason. For this sample the table gives a few hundred thousand clones, of which 89% were detected only once. Jointly, the top ten make up approximately 0.85% of the sample. Sequenced material: peripheral blood. The receptors derive from a woman aged 40 to 50 who had recovered from COVID-19.

V and J are TRBV2 and TRBJ1-6; unclear D gene. Germline V gene lookup returns CDR1 SNHLY and CDR2 FYNNEI. This CDR3 has 12 residues. Trimming removed 1 base from V and 11 bases from J, with 6 bases in between. The CDR3 loop reads CASSEVIPPLHF. CDR3 DNA: TGTGCCAGCAGTGAAGTCATCCCACCCCTCCACTTT. Based on the CDR3 plus reference TRBV2 and TRBJ1-6, the full variable domain is EPEVTQTPSHQVTQMGQEVILRCVPISNHLYFYWYRQILGQKVEFLVSFYNNEISEKSEIFDDQFSVERPDGSNFTLKIRSTKLEDSAMYFCASSEVIPPLHFGNGTRLTVT.

This chain links TRBV7-2 with TRBJ2-5; TRBD1 is a possible D gene (7 bases). CDR3 length equals 15 residues. The V gene lost 3 bases and the J gene lost 1 base, with 12 bases spanning the gap. Germline CDR1 is SGHTA and CDR2 is FQGNSA. CDR3 in amino acids: CASSFQGGGQETQYF. In DNA form, the CDR3 reads TGTGCCAGCAGCTTTCAGGGGGGAGGCCAAGAGACCCAGTACTTC.

This clone was detected only once. V gene TRBV7-2 combines with J gene TRBJ2-1, with TRBD1 identical over 10 bases. Losses at the gene ends were 10 bases for V and 6 bases for J; bases not matched to a gene: 15. The CDR3 is made up of 16 amino acids. CDR1 and CDR2 from the germline V gene are SGHTA and FQGNSA. This chain's CDR3 is CAIPTGGTGVANEQFF. CDR3 DNA: TGTGCCATCCCGACCGGGGGGACAGGGGTCGCCAATGAGCAGTTCTTC.

The V and J genes are TRBV27 and TRBJ2-4, with a possible D match to TRBD2 (5 bases). V lost 4 bases and J 0 bases, leaving 13 bases between the germline ends. Germline V gene lookup returns CDR1 MNHEY and CDR2 SMNVEV (reference sequence). CDR3 length equals 16 residues. CDR3 in DNA: TGTGCCAGCAGTTCCGGGGAGCCACTAGCCAAAAACATTCAGTACTTC. Its protein is CASSSGEPLAKNIQYF.

This clone has a single count. CDR3 bases: TGTGCCAGCAGCTTAGCAGGAGGGGGCGGAAGCTATGGCTACACCTTC. Its protein product is CASSLAGGGGSYGYTF. This rearrangement joins TRBV7-8 to TRBJ1-2; 7 nucleotides line up with TRBD1. CDR3 length: 16 residues. Germline loops: CDR1 SGHVS, CDR2 FQNEAQ. Germline trimming cut 0 bases from V and 4 bases from J; bases unmatched to any gene: 8.

The chain recombines TRBV9 with TRBJ2-2, with a possible D match to TRBD2 (6 bases). CDR3 length equals 15 residues. Trimming stripped 0 bases from V and 5 bases from J, with 11 bases between. Germline lookup yields CDR1 SGDLS and CDR2 YYNGEE. CDR3 coding DNA: TGTGCCAGCAGCGTAGATACTAGCTTGACCGGGGAGCTGTTTTTT. Translated: CASSVDTSLTGELFF.

This sequence joins TRBV28 and TRBJ2-5, with a possible D match to TRBD1 (6 bases). The germline V gene has CDR1 MDHEN and CDR2 SYDVKM. The CDR3 loop spans 15 amino acids. V was trimmed by 5 bases and J by 1 base, leaving 14 bases between them. The CDR3 DNA is TGTGCCAGCAGTGCAGGCGGACAGAGCCAAGAGACCCAGTACTTC. As protein: CASSAGGQSQETQYF.

This chain joins TRBV28 and TRBJ1-2; 8 bases match TRBD1. CDR3 length: 13 residues. V shed 6 bases and J 4 bases; nucleotides not matched to a gene: 4. Germline-derived CDR1 and CDR2 are MDHEN and SYDVKM. The CDR3 region has the DNA TGTGCCAGCAGCAGGGGGCCTGGCTATGGCTACACCTTC. Translation gives CASSRGPGYGYTF.

The V gene is TRBV5-1, the J gene TRBJ1-1; D might be TRBD1 (5 bases). The V end lost 4 bases, the J end lost 1 base, and 11 bases lay between the germline ends. This CDR3 has 14 amino acids. CDR1 is SGHRS, CDR2 YFSETQ, per germline. CDR3 bases: TGCGCCAGCAGCGCTGGCGGGACGAACACTGAAGCTTTCTTT. Residues: CASSAGGTNTEAFF.

The chain is built from TRBV25-1 and TRBJ1-3; D is perhaps TRBD1 (5 bases). The CDR3 sequence is 13 residues long. Trimming stripped 4 bases from V and 7 bases from J, with 11 bases between. Germline V gene sequence: CDR1 MGHDK, CDR2 SYGVNS. The CDR3, as DNA: TGTGCCAGCAGTGCCGCAGGGAGGAACACCATATATTTT. It codes for CASSAAGRNTIYF.

V gene TRBV9 combines with J gene TRBJ2-5, with 8 bases matching TRBD2. This CDR3 is built from 14 residues. V lost 0 bases and J lost 4; bases outside the gene matches: 2. CDR1 is SGDLS and CDR2 is YYNGEE in the germline V gene. The CDR3: CASSVDLAGETQYF. In nucleotides, the CDR3 is TGTGCCAGCAGCGTAGATCTAGCGGGAGAGACCCAGTACTTC.

This chain joins TRBV5-1 and TRBJ2-2; D may be TRBD1 (5 bases). Germline V gene lookup returns CDR1 SGHRS and CDR2 YFSETQ. The CDR3 totals 16 residues. The ends were cut back, 4 bases at V and 5 bases at J, with 18 bases in the middle. CDR3 sequence reads: CASSQELATETGELFF. CDR3 nucleotides: TGCGCCAGCAGCCAGGAGCTGGCGACAGAAACCGGGGAGCTGTTTTTT.

The rearrangement joins TRBV15 to TRBJ2-3; TRBD2 matches 7 bases. V lost 4 bases and J lost 4; bases outside the gene matches: 8. Per germline, CDR1 LNHNV and CDR2 YYDKDF (reference sequence). The CDR3 has 15 amino acids. CDR3 bases: TGTGCCACCAGCACTGGCGGGAGTGGAGCAGATACGCAGTATTTT. Translation: CATSTGGSGADTQYF.

The CDR3 region is CASSPGGGEYEQYF. For the CDR3, the DNA is TGTGCCAGCTCACCCGGGGGGGGAGAATACGAGCAGTACTTC. This chain uses TRBV18 with TRBJ2-7, with 8 bases lining up with TRBD2. Germline V gene sequence: CDR1 KGHSH, CDR2 LQKENI. The CDR3 covers 14 residues. V shed 3 bases, J shed 4 bases, and the junction held 5 bases outside the gene matches.

This clone appeared a single time. The V call is TRBV19, the J call TRBJ2-2; the D gene is possibly TRBD1 (6 bases). This CDR3 is 14 amino acids long. Trimming took off 4 bases at V and 3 bases at J, with 9 bases between the two ends. CDR1 LNHDA and CDR2 SQIVND come from the germline V gene (reference sequence). Here the CDR3 reads CASSTRTDTGELFF. The CDR3 DNA reads TGTGCCAGTAGTACTCGGACAGACACCGGGGAGCTGTTTTTT.

The count of this clone is one. The V call is TRBV24-1, the J call TRBJ2-2, with a tentative D call TRBD2 (5 bases). Between the trimmed V and J ends, which lost 5 bases and 3 bases, there was a span of 12 bases. The CDR3 is 15 amino acids. Germline V lookup: CDR1 KGHDR, CDR2 SFDVKD. The CDR3 reads CATSGGNTHTGELFF. The CDR3, as DNA: TGTGCCACCAGTGGAGGGAACACCCACACCGGGGAGCTGTTTTTT.